The 5 T cell receptor beta chains reported below all come from one sample, sequenced in a study of OX40 agonist ivuxolimab in advanced cancers. Assay: immunoSEQ multiplex PCR; the TCRdb copy retains only in-frame clones and omits some. Of tens of thousands of clones in the sample, over 80% were seen once. This sample comprised CD4+ or CD8+ T cells sorted from blood, obtained in a trial of the OX40 agonist ivuxolimab. These receptors all stem from an adult with an advanced solid tumor such as melanoma, head and neck, liver or kidney cancer.

This clone was seen just once. The V gene is TRBV5-5, the J gene TRBJ2-1; TRBD2 agrees at 7 bases. The CDR3 is 15 amino acids. V lost 5 bases to trimming and J lost 5 bases; unmatched junction nucleotides: 10. In germline, CDR1 is SGHKS, CDR2 YYEKEE (reference sequence). In nucleotides, the CDR3 is TGTGCCAGCAGGCGGGGACTAACCCCCGACAATGAGCAGTTCTTC. It translates to CASRRGLTPDNEQFF.

The chain has TRBV2 and TRBJ2-3; TRBD2 aligns across 7 bases. Per the germline V gene, CDR1 is SNHLY and CDR2 is FYNNEI. Trimming at V came to 6 bases and at J to 4 bases, leaving 4 bases not matched to a gene. There are 13 residues in the CDR3. In DNA, the CDR3 is TGTGCCAGCAGAGGACTAGTCCCAGATACGCAGTATTTT. Translating it yields CASRGLVPDTQYF.

V and J are TRBV12-5 and TRBJ2-1; D unresolved. Germline values: CDR1 LGHNT, CDR2 FRNRAP. The CDR3 is made up of 11 amino acids. Trimming removed 5 bases from V and 4 bases from J, with 3 bases in between. In DNA, the CDR3 is TGTGCTAGTGGTGATTACAATGAGCAGTTCTTC. This gives the protein CASGDYNEQFF.

The gene calls are TRBV5-1 and TRBJ2-3, with 13 nucleotides matching TRBD2. V trimming: 4 bases; J trimming: 4 bases; junction bases outside the gene matches: 3. The CDR3 is made up of 15 amino acids. Germline V gives CDR1 SGHRS, CDR2 YFSETQ. Written as DNA, the CDR3 is TGCGCCAGCAGCCCGGGACTAGCGGGACCAGATACGCAGTATTTT. Translating it yields CASSPGLAGPDTQYF.

The chain links TRBV28 to TRBJ1-5; D is ambiguous. This CDR3 region has 15 residues. Per germline, CDR1 MDHEN and CDR2 SYDVKM. V shed 4 bases and J shed 6 bases, with 16 bases lying between them. This CDR3 reads CASSSKEGRVQPQHF. As DNA, the CDR3 is TGTGCCAGCAGTTCCAAGGAGGGTAGGGTTCAGCCCCAGCATTTT.